This TCR beta chain was sequenced for a study of blood T cell repertoires in COVID-19. Seattle cases were enrolled at active infection and followed longitudinally. The table came from immunoSEQ multiplex PCR; TCRdb's copy has only in-frame clones and leaves some out. The table includes roughly 500,000 clones, nearly 90% detected once. V lost 7 bases, J lost 1 base, and 8 bases lay in between. CDR1 and CDR2 from the germline V gene are ENHRY and SYGVKD. The CDR3 runs to 14 residues. This chain links TRBV10-3 with TRBJ2-6; D ambiguous. This receptor was identified in a man younger than 30 with COVID-19, enrolled during active disease. Sequenced sample: peripheral blood. CDR3 loop: CAITQTSGANVLTF. For the CDR3, the DNA is TGTGCCATCACCCAGACATCTGGGGCCAACGTCCTGACTTTC.